This T cell receptor beta chain was identified in a study of T-cell reconstitution after alpha-beta-depleted transplantation in children. Germline CDR1 is SGHTA and CDR2 is FQGNSA. The CDR3 is 15 residues long. Trimming removed 1 base from V and 0 bases from J, with 7 bases in between. Researchers prepared the TCRbeta library using unique molecular identifiers, the study reports. TCRdb reanalysed the PCR reads using MiXCR and keeps one entry per CDR3 protein. The data hold some 350,000 distinct CDR3 sequences, with under 13% observed a single time. The sample consisted of PBMCs from the stem cell graft donor, taken from the stem cell graft. The TCR comes from a human donor who donated a stem cell graft to a child with acute lymphoblastic leukemia. The chain carries TRBV7-2 and TRBJ1-3; D remains ambiguous. The CDR3 reads CASSLVSVSGNTIYF. The CDR3 DNA sequence: TGTGCCAGCAGCTTAGTATCCGTCTCTGGAAACACCATATATTTT.